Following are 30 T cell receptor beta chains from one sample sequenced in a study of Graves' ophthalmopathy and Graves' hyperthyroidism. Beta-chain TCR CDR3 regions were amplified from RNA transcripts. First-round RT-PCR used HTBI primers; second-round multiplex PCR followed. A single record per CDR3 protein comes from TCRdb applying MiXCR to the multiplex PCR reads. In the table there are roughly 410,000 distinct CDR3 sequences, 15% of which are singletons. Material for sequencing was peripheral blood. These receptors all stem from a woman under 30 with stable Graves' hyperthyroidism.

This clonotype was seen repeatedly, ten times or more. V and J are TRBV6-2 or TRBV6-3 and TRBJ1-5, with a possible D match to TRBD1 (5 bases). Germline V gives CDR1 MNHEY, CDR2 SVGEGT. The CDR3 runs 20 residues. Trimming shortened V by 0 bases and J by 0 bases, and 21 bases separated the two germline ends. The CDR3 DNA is TGTGCCAGCAGTTACTCGAGGTTGGGGGAGTTGGGCTATAGCAATCAGCCCCAGCATTTT. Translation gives CASSYSRLGELGYSNQPQHF.

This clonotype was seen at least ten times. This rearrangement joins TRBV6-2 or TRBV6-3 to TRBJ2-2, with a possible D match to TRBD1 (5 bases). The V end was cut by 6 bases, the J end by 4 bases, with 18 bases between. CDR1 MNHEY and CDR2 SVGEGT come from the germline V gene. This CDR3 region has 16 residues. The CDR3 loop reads CASRPAGHLGTGELFF. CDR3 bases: TGTGCCAGCAGGCCTGCTGGACACCTAGGCACCGGGGAGCTGTTTTTT.

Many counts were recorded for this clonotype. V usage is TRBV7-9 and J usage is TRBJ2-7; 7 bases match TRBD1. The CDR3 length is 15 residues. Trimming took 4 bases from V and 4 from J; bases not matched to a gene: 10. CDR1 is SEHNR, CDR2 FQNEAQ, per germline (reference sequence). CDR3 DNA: TGTGCCAGCAGCTCACCCAGACAGGGAAGGTACGAGCAGTACTTC. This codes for CASSSPRQGRYEQYF. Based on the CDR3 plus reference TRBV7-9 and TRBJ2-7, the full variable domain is DTGVSQNPRHKITKRGQNVTFRCDPISEHNRLYWYRQTLGQGPEFLTYFQNEAQLEKSRLLSDRFSAERPKGSFSTLEIQRTEQGDSAMYLCASSSPRQGRYEQYFGPGTRLTVT.

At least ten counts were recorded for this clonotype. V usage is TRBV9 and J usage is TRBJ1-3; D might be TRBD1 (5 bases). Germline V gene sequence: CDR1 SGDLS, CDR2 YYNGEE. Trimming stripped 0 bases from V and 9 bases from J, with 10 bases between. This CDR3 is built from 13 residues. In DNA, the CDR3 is TGTGCCAGCAGCGTAGAAGGAGGGGCCACCATATATTTT. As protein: CASSVEGGATIYF. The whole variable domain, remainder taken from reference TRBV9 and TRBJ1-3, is DSGVTQTPKHLITATGQRVTLRCSPRSGDLSVYWYQQSLDQGLQFLIQYYNGEERAKGNILERFSAQQFPDLHSELNLSSLELGDSALYFCASSVEGGATIYFGEGSWLTVV.

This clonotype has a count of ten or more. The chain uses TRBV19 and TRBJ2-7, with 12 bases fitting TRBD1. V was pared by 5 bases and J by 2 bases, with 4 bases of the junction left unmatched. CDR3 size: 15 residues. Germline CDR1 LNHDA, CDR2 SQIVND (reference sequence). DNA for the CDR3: TGTGCCAGTAGTCCCGGGACAGGGGGCCCCTACGAGCAGTACTTC. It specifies CASSPGTGGPYEQYF.

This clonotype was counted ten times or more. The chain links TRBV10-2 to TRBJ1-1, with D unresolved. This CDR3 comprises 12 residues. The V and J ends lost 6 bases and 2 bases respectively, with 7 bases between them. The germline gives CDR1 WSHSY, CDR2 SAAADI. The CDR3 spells CASRKDNTEAFF. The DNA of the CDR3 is TGCGCCAGCAGAAAGGATAACACTGAAGCTTTCTTT.

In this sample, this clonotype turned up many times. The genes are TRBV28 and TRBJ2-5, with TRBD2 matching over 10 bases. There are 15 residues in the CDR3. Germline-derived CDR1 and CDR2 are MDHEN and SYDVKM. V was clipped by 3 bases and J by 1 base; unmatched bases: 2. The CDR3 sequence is CASSLSGGAQETQYF. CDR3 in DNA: TGTGCCAGCAGTTTGAGCGGGGGGGCCCAAGAGACCCAGTACTTC. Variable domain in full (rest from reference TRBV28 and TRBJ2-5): DVKVTQSSRYLVKRTGEKVFLECVQDMDHENMFWYRQDPGLGLRLIYFSYDVKMKEKGDIPEGYSVSREKKERFSLILESASTNQTSMYLCASSLSGGAQETQYFGPGTRLLVL.

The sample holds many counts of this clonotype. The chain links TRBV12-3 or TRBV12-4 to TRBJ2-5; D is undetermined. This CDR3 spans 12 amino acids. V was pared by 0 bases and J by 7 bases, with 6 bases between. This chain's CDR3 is CASSLALGTQYF. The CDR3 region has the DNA TGTGCCAGCAGTTTAGCGCTGGGGACCCAGTACTTC.

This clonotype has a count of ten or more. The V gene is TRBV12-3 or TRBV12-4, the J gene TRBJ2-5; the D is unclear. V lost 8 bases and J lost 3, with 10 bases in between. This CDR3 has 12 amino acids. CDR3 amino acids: CASRLLEETQYF. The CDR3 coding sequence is TGTGCCAGCCGACTTCTTGAAGAGACCCAGTACTTC.

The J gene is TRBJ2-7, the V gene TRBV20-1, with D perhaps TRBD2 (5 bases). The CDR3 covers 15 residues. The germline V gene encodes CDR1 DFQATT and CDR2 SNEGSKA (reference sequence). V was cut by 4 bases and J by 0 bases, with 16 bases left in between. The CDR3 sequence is CSANPISGVSYEQYF. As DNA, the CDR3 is TGCAGTGCTAATCCCATATCCGGGGTCTCCTACGAGCAGTACTTC.

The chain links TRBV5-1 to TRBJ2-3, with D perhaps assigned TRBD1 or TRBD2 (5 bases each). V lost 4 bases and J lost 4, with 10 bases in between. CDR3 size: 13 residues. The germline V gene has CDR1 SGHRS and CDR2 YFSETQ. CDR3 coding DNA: TGCGCCAGCAGCCTGGGGACCGCAGATACGCAGTATTTT. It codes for CASSLGTADTQYF.

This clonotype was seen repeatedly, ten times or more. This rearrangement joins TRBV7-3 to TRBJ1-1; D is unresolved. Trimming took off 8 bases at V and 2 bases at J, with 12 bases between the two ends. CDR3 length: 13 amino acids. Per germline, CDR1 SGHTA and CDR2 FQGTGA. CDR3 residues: CASAPSVNTEAFF. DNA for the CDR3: TGTGCCAGCGCTCCTTCAGTAAACACTGAAGCTTTCTTT.

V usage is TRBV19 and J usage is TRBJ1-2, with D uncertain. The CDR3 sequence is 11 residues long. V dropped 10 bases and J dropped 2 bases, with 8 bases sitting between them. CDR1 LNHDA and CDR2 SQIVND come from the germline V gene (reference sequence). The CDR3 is CATLKNYGYTF. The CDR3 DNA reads TGTGCCACCCTTAAAAACTATGGCTACACCTTC.

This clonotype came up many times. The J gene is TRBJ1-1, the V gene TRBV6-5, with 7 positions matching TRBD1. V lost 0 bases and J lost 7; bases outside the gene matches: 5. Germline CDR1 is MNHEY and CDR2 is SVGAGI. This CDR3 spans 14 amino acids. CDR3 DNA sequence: TGTGCCAGCAGTTACTCGAGGACAGGAGGTGAAGCTTTCTTT. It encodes CASSYSRTGGEAFF.

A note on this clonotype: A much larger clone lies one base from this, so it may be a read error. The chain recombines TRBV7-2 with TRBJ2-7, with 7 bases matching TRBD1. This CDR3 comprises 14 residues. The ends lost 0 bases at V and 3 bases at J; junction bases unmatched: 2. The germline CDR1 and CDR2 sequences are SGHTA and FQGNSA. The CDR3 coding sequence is TGTGCCAGCAGCTTAGCCGACAGGGTCTACGAGCAGTACGTC. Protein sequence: CASSLADRVYEQYV.

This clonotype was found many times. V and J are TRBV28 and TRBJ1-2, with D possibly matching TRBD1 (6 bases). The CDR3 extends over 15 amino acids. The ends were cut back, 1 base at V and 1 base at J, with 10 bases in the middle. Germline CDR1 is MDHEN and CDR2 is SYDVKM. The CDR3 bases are TGTGCCAGCAGTTTATCAGGGGTCTATAACTATGGCTACACCTTC. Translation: CASSLSGVYNYGYTF.

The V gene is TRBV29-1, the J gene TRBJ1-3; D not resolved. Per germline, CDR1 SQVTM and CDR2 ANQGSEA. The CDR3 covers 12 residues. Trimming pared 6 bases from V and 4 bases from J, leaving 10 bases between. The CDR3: CSVVVTGNTIYF. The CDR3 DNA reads TGCAGCGTCGTGGTAACAGGAAACACCATATATTTT.

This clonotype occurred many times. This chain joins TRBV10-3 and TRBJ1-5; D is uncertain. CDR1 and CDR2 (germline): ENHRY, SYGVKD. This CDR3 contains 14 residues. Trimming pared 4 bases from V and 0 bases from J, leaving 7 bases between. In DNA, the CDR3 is TGTGCCATCAGTGGACGGGATAGCAATCAGCCCCAGCATTTT. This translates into CAISGRDSNQPQHF.

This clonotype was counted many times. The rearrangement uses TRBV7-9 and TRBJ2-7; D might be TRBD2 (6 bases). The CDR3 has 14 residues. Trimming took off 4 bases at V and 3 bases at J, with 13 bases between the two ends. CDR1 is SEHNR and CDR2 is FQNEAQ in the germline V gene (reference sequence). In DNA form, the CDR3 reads TGTGCCAGCAGCTCAGGGAGGAAGGGCTACGAGCAGTACTTC. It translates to CASSSGRKGYEQYF.

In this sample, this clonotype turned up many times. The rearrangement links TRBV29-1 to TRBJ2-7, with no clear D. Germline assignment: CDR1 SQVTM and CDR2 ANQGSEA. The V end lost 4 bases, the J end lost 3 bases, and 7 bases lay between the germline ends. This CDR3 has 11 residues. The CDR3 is CSVGWGYEQYF. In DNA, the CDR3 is TGCAGCGTTGGCTGGGGCTACGAGCAGTACTTC.

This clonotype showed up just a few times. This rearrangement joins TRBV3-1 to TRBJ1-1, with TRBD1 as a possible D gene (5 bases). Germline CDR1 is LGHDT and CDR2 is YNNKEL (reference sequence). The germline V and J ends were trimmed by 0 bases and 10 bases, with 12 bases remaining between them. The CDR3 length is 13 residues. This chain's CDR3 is CASSQDGGGLAFF. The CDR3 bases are TGTGCCAGCAGCCAAGATGGTGGGGGTCTAGCTTTCTTT.

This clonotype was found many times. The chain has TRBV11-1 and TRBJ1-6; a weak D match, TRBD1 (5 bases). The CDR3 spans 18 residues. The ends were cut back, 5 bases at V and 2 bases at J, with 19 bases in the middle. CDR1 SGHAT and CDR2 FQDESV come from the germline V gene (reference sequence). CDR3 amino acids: CASSLRLGVGAYNSPLHF. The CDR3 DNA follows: TGTGCCAGCAGCCTAAGACTTGGTGTGGGGGCCTATAATTCACCCCTCCACTTT. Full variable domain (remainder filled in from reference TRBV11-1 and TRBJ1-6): EAEVAQSPRYKITEKSQAVAFWCDPISGHATLYWYRQILGQGPELLVQFQDESVVDDSQLPKDRFSAERLKGVDSTLKIQPAELGDSAMYLCASSLRLGVGAYNSPLHFGNGTRLTVT.

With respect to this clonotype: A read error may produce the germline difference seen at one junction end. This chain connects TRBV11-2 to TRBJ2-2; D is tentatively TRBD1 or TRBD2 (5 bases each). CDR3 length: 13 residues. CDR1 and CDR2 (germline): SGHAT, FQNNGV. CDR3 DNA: TGTGCCAGCAGCCCCGCTAGGGTGGGGGAGCTGTGTTTT. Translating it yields CASSPARVGELCF.

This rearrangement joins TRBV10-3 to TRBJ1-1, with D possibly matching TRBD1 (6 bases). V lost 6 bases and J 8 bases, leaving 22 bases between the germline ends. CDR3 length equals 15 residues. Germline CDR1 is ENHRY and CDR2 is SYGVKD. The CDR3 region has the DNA TGTGCCATCAGGGGCCGGACAGCCTCTCAGGGGGAAGCTTTCTTT. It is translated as CAIRGRTASQGEAFF.

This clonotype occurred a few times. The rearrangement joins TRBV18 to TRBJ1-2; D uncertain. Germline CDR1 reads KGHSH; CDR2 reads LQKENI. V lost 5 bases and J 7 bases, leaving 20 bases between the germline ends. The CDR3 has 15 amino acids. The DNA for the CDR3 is TGTGCCAGCTCAACCTACTTAAGGGAAAATGGTGGCTACACCTTC. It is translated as CASSTYLRENGGYTF.

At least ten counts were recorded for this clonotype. CDR3 DNA sequence: TGCAGTGCTAGTACACAGTTCCTTTACGAGCAGTACTTC. This translates into CSASTQFLYEQYF. J is TRBJ2-7 and V is TRBV20-1; D gene uncertain. Germline V gene lookup returns CDR1 DFQATT and CDR2 SNEGSKA (reference sequence). There are 13 residues in the CDR3. Trimming pared 3 bases from V and 4 bases from J, leaving 13 bases between.

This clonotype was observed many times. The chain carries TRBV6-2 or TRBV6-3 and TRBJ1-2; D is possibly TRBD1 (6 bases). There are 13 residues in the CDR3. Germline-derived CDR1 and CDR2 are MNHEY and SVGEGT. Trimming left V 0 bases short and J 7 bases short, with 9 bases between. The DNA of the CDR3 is TGTGCCAGCAGTTACTCTGGACAGCCTGGCTACACCTTC. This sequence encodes CASSYSGQPGYTF.

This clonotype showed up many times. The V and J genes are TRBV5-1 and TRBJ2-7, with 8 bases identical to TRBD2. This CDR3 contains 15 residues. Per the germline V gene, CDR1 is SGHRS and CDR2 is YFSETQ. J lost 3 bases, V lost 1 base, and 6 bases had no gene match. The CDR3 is CASSLRGGSGYEQYF. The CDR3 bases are TGCGCCAGCAGCTTGCGGGGGGGCTCAGGCTACGAGCAGTACTTC. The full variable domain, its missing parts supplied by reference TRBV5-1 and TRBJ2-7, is KAGVTQTPRYLIKTRGQQVTLSCSPISGHRSVSWYQQTPGQGLQFLFEYFSETQRNKGNFPGRFSGRQFSNSRSEMNVSTLELGDSALYLCASSLRGGSGYEQYFGPGTRLTVT.

This chain's CDR3 is CASSQSTVFNRAFF. The CDR3 bases are TGTGCCAGCAGCCAATCGACAGTGTTCAATCGAGCTTTCTTT. J is TRBJ1-1 and V is TRBV6-1; a weak D match, TRBD1 (5 bases). The CDR3 length is 14 residues. CDR1 is MNHNS, CDR2 SASEGT, per germline. V lost 6 bases to trimming and J lost 10 bases, with 21 bases between them.

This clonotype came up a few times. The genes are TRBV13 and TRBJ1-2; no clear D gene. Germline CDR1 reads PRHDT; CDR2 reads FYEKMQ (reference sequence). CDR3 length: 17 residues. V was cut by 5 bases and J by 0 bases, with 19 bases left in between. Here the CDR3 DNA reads TGTGCCAGCAGCCCGAGCGGACGGACTACTACTAACTATGGCTACACCTTC. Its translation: CASSPSGRTTTNYGYTF.